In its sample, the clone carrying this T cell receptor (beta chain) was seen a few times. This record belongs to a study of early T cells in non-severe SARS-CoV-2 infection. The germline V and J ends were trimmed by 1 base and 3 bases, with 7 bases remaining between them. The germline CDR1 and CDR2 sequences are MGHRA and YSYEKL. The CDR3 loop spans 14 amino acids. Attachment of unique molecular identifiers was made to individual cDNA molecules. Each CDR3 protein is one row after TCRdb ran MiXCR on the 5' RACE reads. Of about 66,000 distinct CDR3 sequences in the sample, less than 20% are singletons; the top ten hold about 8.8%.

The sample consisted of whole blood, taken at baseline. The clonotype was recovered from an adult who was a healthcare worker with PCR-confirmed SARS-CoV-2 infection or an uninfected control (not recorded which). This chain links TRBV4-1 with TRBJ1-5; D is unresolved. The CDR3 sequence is CASSQATDNQPQHF. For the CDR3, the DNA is TGCGCCAGCAGCCAAGCAACAGACAATCAGCCCCAGCATTTT.